Included here is one T cell receptor beta chain sequence, with context. The sample is drawn from a study of T cell changes during pregnancy in multiple sclerosis. The V and J ends lost 1 base and 7 bases respectively, with 11 bases between them. Germline values: CDR1 SGHRS, CDR2 YFSETQ. The length of the CDR3 is 14 residues. Clones were sequenced by immunoSEQ multiplex PCR, and TCRdb holds only the in-frame ones, with some missing. The sample consists of about 93,000 clones, 85% to 95% of them appearing once. The specimen comprised peripheral blood, sampled after pregnancy. This receptor was identified in a female donor with multiple sclerosis, enrolled in a pregnancy study. The V gene is TRBV5-1, the J gene TRBJ1-4; maybe TRBD1 (6 bases). CDR3 residues: CASSLLGAFEKLFF. The CDR3 DNA follows: TGCGCCAGCAGCTTGTTGGGGGCCTTTGAAAAACTGTTTTTT.